This T cell receptor (beta chain) was documented in a study of shared clonotypes between healthy human individuals (TCRdb year 2020). Notes on the research overall: The cohort included three men and a couple of women between 18 and 49 years of age. Each donor's leukapheresis produced roughly between roughly 0.85 and 10 billion PBMCs. The study deeply sequenced blood TCR repertoires of about five healthy adults to estimate repertoire size and the extent of clonotype sharing between individuals. To increase sequencing depth and limit assay-specific biases, different laboratories used diverse techniques to prepare libraries and sequence TCR repertoires. For each donor, three plates each were used for CD4 naive and CD4 memory, two plates were used for CD8 naive, and one plate was used for CD8 memory. The paper as a whole reports these results and caveats: When several donors were compared, the shared fraction of clonotypes was approximately 5% for naive CD4, around 4% for naive CD8, more than 2% for memory CD4, and 0.35% to 0.4% for memory CD8. Based on pairwise subsampling, the degree of clonotype sharing among donors was expected to be affected by sequencing depth. Larger estimated clonotype richness was generally found for naive subsets than for memory subsets. Only blood was sampled, and tissue TCR repertoires likely differ from those in blood. Compared with non-shared clonotypes, clonotypes shared by all four sorted-subset donors had higher generation probabilities. Because the study included a small number of donors, the genetic and exposure-history diversity represented was limited. Rarefaction of sorted-subset datasets indicated incomplete sequencing despite the large sequencing depth.

Of note for this clone: Its antigen is not yet known. Base qualities were left out, and no much larger clone turns up one base away. Other DNA sequences in this specimen translate into the identical CDR3.

The donors were healthy, HIV-negative adults who had no recently reported acute infections or vaccinations. Every donor was a Caucasian adult residing in Nashville, Tennessee, USA. CD4+ T cells were enriched by magnetic negative selection, after which naive cells were positively selected on CD45RA and the negative fraction was taken as the memory subset. After blood collection by leukapheresis, PBMCs were isolated using Ficoll-Histopaque density gradient centrifugation and then cryopreserved in the vapor phase of liquid nitrogen. Analytical flow cytometry was used to check the purity and quantity of every magnetically sorted T cell population. Genomic DNA was isolated from every sorted fraction and measured by UV absorbance on a Nanodrop 2000c. Based on the germline V gene, the CDR1 and CDR2 sequences are MNHEY and SVGAGI. The V and J ends are trimmed by 0 bases and 0 bases, leaving 9 bases between them. Its CDR3 holds 15 amino acids, cysteine through phenylalanine. Of the read, only the CDR3 DNA is kept; its 45 bases are in frame from base 1.

Using the deep immunoSEQ assay, TCR CDR3 regions were amplified from genomic DNA by multiplex PCR. For each cell subset, the extracted genomic DNA was distributed evenly across all wells of several immunoSEQ 96-well plates, and each plate served as one replicate. For sorted subsets, each replicate PCR was loaded with about 0.2 ug genomic DNA, equivalent to some 27,000 T cell genomes. The purified libraries were quantified using a Qubit 3.0 fluorometer, sized with a Bioanalyzer 2100, and then quantified again using the KAPA Library Quantification kit. A separate single-read 150-cycle Illumina NextSeq 550 flow cell was used to sequence each immunoSEQ 96-well plate. For the original study's pipeline: Because the immunoSEQ output held only junctional sequences and lacked quality scores, the filtering could not match the filtering applied to full-length reads. To assign V/J genes and CDR3, sequences were annotated against IMGT germline references using PyIR, a Python wrapper for IgBLAST v1.9. Reads with weak V/J assignments (E-value above 1e-6), missing CDR3, stop codons, out-of-frame junctions, or ambiguous translated residues were removed. V3J clonotypes were defined as sequences sharing the same inferred V gene, J gene, and CDR3 amino acid sequence. Percentage overlap between repertoires was calculated by dividing the number of shared unique clonotypes by the size of the smaller repertoire. Richness of each repertoire was evaluated using RTK rarefaction, the Chao1 estimator, and Recon v2.1 estimates of unobserved clonotypes. Generation probabilities for all TCRbeta clonotypes obtained by the gDNA method from a handful of donors were computed using OLGA. TCRdb carries this immuneACCESS record with in-frame sequences only. Its versions omit some clonotypes, under half of them owing to an unresolved V gene in the studies checked, with the rest unexplained. V and J calls and clone size are copied from that table; D and trimming were computed from the DNA. For this sample there are 400,000 to 600,000 clones; 95% to 96% appear just once. The top ten clones comprise about 0.059% of the sample.

This clonotype was obtained from a woman younger than 45 in good health. The sequence links TRBV6-5 to TRBJ2-7; a tentative D call is TRBD2 (6 bases match). Sample: naive CD4+ T cells sorted from blood. What this sample's cell subset or site label stands for: CD45RA+ positively selected. The DNA sequence follows: TGTGCCAGCAGTTACTCATCCGGGAGCTCCTACGAGCAGTACTTC. Protein translation: CASSYSSGSSYEQYF.